The source of this TCR beta chain is a study of T cells in Graves' hyperthyroidism and ophthalmopathy. Study overall: Staff took peripheral blood when the initial diagnosis was made, before any treatment began.

This clonotype was seen a handful of times. The CDR3 is 15 amino acids. CDR1 WNHNN and CDR2 SYGVQD come from the germline V gene (reference sequence). Trimming took 5 bases from V and 4 from J, leaving 16 bases between them. Patients were excluded for uncontrolled infection, other autoimmune disease, pregnancy or lactation. RNA transcripts provided the source from which TCR beta CDR3 regions were amplified. HTBI primers drove first-round RT-PCR of the TCR CDR3. One entry per CDR3 protein results from TCRdb running MiXCR on the multiplex PCR reads. The repertoire holds just under 750,000 distinct CDR3 sequences, with 35% as singletons.

The receptor was isolated from a woman aged 40 to 55 with Graves' hyperthyroidism. Specimen: blood. This sequence joins TRBV10-1 and TRBJ2-3; D might be TRBD2 (6 bases). DNA for the CDR3: TGCGCCAGCAGTAGACTAGTTGGATCCGCAGATACGCAGTATTTT. It encodes CASSRLVGSADTQYF.